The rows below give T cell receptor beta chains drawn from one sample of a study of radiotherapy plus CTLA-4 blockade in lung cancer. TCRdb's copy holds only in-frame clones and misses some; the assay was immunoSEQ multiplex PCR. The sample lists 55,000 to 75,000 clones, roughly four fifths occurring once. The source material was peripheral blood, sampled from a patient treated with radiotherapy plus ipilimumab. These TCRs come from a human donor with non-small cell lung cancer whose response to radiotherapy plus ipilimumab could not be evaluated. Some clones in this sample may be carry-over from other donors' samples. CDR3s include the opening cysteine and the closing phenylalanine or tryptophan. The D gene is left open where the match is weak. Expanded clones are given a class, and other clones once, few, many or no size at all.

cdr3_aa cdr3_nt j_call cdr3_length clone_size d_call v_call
CASSLDSPVQETQYF TGCGCCAGCAGCTTGGACAGCCCTGTCCAAGAGACCCAGTACTTC TRBJ2-5 15 - - TRBV5-1
CASSSDRNEQFF TGTGCCAGCAGCTCTGACAGGAATGAGCAGTTCTTC TRBJ2-1 12 - - TRBV7-9
CASSHRRGRNEQYF TGTGCCAGCAGCCACCGCAGGGGGCGAAACGAGCAGTACTTC TRBJ2-7 14 - TRBD1 TRBV6-6
CASRVQTRSTEAFF TGTGCCAGCAGGGTACAAACCCGGAGCACTGAAGCTTTCTTT TRBJ1-1 14 - - TRBV6-1
CASSDRATYEQYF TGTGCCAGCAGCGACAGGGCAACCTACGAGCAGTACTTC TRBJ2-7 13 - TRBD1 TRBV7-9
CATRDRSYNEQFF TGTGCCACCCGGGACAGGTCCTACAATGAGCAGTTCTTC TRBJ2-1 13 - TRBD1 TRBV28
CASSFSLGPRLENYGYTF TGCGCCAGCAGCTTCTCTCTGGGGCCTAGGCTTGAGAACTATGGCTACACCTTC TRBJ1-2 18 - - TRBV5-1
CASSEQGARNYGYTF TGTGCCAGCAGTGAACAGGGGGCGAGGAACTATGGCTACACCTTC TRBJ1-2 15 - TRBD1 TRBV6-1
CASSLATGKSYGYTF TGCGCCAGCAGCTTGGCGACAGGGAAATCCTATGGCTACACCTTC TRBJ1-2 15 - TRBD1 TRBV5-1
CASSLRGFHSYNEQFF TGTGCCAGCAGTTTAAGGGGTTTCCACTCCTACAATGAGCAGTTCTTC TRBJ2-1 16 - - TRBV28
CASIRTEVNYGYTF TGTGCCAGCATACGGACAGAAGTAAACTATGGCTACACCTTC TRBJ1-2 14 - - TRBV2
CASTVTGGAGYGYTF TGTGCCAGCACTGTAACAGGGGGTGCAGGCTATGGCTACACCTTC TRBJ1-2 15 - TRBD1 TRBV28
CASRRTGNYGYTF TGTGCCAGCAGGCGGACAGGGAACTATGGCTACACCTTC TRBJ1-2 13 - TRBD1 TRBV6-5
CAISELINSPLHF TGTGCCATCAGTGAGCTTATTAATTCACCCCTCCACTTT TRBJ1-6 13 - - TRBV10-3
CASSQDWGDLNQPQHF TGCGCCAGCAGCCAAGATTGGGGGGATTTAAATCAGCCCCAGCATTTT TRBJ1-5 16 - - TRBV4-3
CAITKEGEETQYF TGTGCCATCACCAAGGAAGGGGAAGAGACCCAGTACTTC TRBJ2-5 13 - - TRBV10-3
CASSLAEGGIQETQYF TGCGCCAGCAGCTTGGCCGAGGGGGGGATCCAAGAGACCCAGTACTTC TRBJ2-5 16 - - TRBV5-1
CASSLPTHRGEQYF TGTGCCAGCAGTTTGCCGACCCACAGGGGCGAGCAGTACTTC TRBJ2-7 14 - TRBD1 TRBV28
CASSPRRTGANYGYTF TGTGCCAGCTCACCTAGACGGACAGGGGCTAACTATGGCTACACCTTC TRBJ1-2 16 - TRBD1 TRBV18
CASSPTGGGVRTEAFF TGTGCCAGTAGCCCCACGGGCGGGGGGGTACGGACTGAAGCTTTCTTT TRBJ1-1 16 - - TRBV19
CASSPSILVAGYNEQFF TGTGCCAGCAGCCCCTCTATATTGGTAGCGGGGTACAATGAGCAGTTCTTC TRBJ2-1 17 - TRBD2 TRBV7-3
CASSIQAQGSTDTQYF TGCGCCAGCAGCATCCAGGCCCAGGGAAGCACAGATACGCAGTATTTT TRBJ2-3 16 - - TRBV5-1
CASSPSKGQGYNEQFF TGTGCCAGCTCACCTTCTAAGGGACAGGGATACAATGAGCAGTTCTTC TRBJ2-1 16 few TRBD1 TRBV18
CASSEQGAFSPLHF TGTGCCAGCAGTGAACAGGGGGCATTTTCACCCCTCCACTTT TRBJ1-6 14 - TRBD1 TRBV27
CATSLGTGGYEQYF TGTGCCACCAGCCTGGGGACAGGGGGATACGAGCAGTACTTC TRBJ2-7 14 - TRBD1 TRBV15
CATAAFSYNSPLHF TGTGCCACCGCGGCTTTCTCCTATAATTCACCCCTCCACTTT TRBJ1-6 14 - - TRBV19
CASSLEQSYEQYF TGTGCCAGCAGCTTAGAACAAAGCTACGAGCAGTACTTC TRBJ2-7 13 - - TRBV11-1
CASSLALLDTQYF TGTGCCAGCAGCTTGGCCTTGTTGGATACGCAGTATTTT TRBJ2-3 13 once - TRBV5-6
CASSLPDRVGGEQYF TGTGCCAGCAGCTTACCTGACAGGGTCGGCGGGGAGCAGTACTTC TRBJ2-7 15 - TRBD1 TRBV7-9
CASSVGWQMNTEAFF TGTGCCAGCAGCGTCGGGTGGCAGATGAACACTGAAGCTTTCTTT TRBJ1-1 15 - - TRBV9
CASSSYSDRGTYGYTF TGTGCCAGCAGTTCCTATTCGGACAGGGGAACATATGGCTACACCTTC TRBJ1-2 16 - TRBD1 TRBV6-6
CASSTQSQTRGANVLTF TGCGCCAGCAGTACTCAATCCCAAACTAGGGGGGCCAACGTCCTGACTTTC TRBJ2-6 17 - - TRBV5-1